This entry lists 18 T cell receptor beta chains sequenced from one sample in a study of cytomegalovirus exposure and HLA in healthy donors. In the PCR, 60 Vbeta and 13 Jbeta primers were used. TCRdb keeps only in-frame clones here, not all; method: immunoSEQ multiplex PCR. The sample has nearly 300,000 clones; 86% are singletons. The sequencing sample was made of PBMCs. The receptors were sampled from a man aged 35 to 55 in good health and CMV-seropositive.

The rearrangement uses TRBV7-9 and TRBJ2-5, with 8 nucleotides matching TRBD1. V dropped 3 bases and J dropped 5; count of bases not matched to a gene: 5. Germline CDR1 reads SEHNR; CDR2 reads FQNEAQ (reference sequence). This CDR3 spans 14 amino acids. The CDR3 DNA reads TGTGCCAGCAGCTTGGGACAGGCTCGGGAGACCCAGTACTTC. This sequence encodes CASSLGQARETQYF.

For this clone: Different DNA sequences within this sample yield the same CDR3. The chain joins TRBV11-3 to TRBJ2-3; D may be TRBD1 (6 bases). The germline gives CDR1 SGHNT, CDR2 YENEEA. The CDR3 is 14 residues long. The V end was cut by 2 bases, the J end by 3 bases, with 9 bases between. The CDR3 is CASSLTRGTDTQYF. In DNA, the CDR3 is TGTGCCAGCAGCTTAACCAGGGGTACAGATACGCAGTATTTT.

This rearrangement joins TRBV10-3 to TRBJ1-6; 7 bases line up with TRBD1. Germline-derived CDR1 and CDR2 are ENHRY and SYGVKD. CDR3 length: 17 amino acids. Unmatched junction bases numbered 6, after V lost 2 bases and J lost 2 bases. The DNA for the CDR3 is TGTGCCATCAGTGAGCACAAACAGGGGACCTATAATTCACCCCTCCACTTT. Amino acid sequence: CAISEHKQGTYNSPLHF.

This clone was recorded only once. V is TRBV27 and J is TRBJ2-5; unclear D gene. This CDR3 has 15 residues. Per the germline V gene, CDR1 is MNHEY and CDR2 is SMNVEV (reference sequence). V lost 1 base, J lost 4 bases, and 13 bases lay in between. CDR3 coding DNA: TGTGCCAGCAGTTTATACCCCGCGGCACGAGAGACCCAGTACTTC. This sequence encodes CASSLYPAARETQYF.

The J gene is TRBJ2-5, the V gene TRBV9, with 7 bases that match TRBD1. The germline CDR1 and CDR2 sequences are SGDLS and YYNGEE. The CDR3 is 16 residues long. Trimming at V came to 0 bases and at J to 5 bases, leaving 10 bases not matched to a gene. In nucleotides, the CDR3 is TGTGCCAGCAGCGTAGTTTATGAGGGGGCTGGGGAGACCCAGTACTTC. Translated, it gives CASSVVYEGAGETQYF. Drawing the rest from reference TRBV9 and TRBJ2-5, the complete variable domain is DSGVTQTPKHLITATGQRVTLRCSPRSGDLSVYWYQQSLDQGLQFLIQYYNGEERAKGNILERFSAQQFPDLHSELNLSSLELGDSALYFCASSVVYEGAGETQYFGPGTRLLVL.

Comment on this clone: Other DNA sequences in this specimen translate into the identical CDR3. The CDR3 DNA reads as TGTGCCAGCAGCCTACGTGGGGCGGCCTACGAGCAGTACTTC. Amino acid sequence: CASSLRGAAYEQYF. The chain combines TRBV5-4 with TRBJ2-7, with D perhaps TRBD1 (5 bases). The germline V and J ends were trimmed by 4 bases and 2 bases, with 13 bases remaining between them. The germline V gene has CDR1 SGHNT and CDR2 YYREEE (reference sequence). The CDR3 has 14 amino acids.

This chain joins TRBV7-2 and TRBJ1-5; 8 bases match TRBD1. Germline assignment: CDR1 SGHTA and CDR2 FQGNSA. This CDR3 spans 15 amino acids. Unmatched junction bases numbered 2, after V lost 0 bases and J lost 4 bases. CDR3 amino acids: CASSLATGVNQPQHF. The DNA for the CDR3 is TGTGCCAGCAGCTTAGCGACAGGGGTTAATCAGCCCCAGCATTTT.

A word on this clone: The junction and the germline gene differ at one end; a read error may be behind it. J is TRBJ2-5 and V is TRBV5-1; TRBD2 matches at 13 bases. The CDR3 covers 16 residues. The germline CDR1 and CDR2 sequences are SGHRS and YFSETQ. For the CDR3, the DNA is TGCGCCAACAGCCACGGGACTAGCGGGATCTTAGAGACCCAGTACTTC. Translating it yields CANSHGTSGILETQYF.

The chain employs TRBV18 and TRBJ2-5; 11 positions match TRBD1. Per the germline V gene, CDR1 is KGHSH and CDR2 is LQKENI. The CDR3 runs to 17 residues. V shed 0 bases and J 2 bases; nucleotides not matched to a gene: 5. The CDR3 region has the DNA TGTGCCAGCTCACCACCGAGGGGACAGGGGGATCAAGAGACCCAGTACTTC. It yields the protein CASSPPRGQGDQETQYF.

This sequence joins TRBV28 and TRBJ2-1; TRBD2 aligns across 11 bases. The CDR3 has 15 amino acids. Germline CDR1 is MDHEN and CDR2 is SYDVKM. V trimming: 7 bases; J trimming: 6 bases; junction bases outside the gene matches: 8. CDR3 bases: TGTGCCAGCACCGACGGGGGGACTAGCGGCAATGAGCAGTTCTTC. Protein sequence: CASTDGGTSGNEQFF. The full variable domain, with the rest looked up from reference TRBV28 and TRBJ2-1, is DVKVTQSSRYLVKRTGEKVFLECVQDMDHENMFWYRQDPGLGLRLIYFSYDVKMKEKGDIPEGYSVSREKKERFSLILESASTNQTSMYLCASTDGGTSGNEQFFGPGTRLTVL.

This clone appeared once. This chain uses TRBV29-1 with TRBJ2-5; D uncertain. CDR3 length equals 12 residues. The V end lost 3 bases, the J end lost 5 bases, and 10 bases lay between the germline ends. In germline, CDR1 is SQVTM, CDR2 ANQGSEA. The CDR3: CSVDSDIETQYF. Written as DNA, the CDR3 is TGCAGCGTTGATAGTGACATTGAGACCCAGTACTTC.

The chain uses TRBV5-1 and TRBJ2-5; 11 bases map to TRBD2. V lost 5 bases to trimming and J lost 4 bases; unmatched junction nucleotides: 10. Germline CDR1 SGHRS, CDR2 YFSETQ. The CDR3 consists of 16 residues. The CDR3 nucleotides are TGCGCCAGCAGATCGACTAGCGGGAACTCTGGAGAGACCCAGTACTTC. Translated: CASRSTSGNSGETQYF.

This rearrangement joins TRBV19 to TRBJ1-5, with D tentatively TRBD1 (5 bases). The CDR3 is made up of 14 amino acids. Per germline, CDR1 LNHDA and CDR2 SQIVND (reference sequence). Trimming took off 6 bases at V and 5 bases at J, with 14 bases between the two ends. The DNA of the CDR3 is TGTGCCAGTAGCCGGACCAAAGGGGATCAGCCCCAGCATTTT. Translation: CASSRTKGDQPQHF.

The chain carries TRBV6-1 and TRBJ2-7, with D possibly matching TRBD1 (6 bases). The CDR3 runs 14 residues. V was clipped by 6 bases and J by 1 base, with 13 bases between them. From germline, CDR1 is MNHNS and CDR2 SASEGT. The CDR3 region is CASRGRTGSYEQYF. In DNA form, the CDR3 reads TGTGCCAGCAGGGGGCGCACAGGGTCCTACGAGCAGTACTTC.

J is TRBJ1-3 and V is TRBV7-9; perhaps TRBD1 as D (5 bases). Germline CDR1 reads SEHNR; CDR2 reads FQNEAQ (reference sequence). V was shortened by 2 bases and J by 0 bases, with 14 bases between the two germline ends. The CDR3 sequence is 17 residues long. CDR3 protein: CASSLFGASSSGNTIYF. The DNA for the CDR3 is TGTGCCAGCAGCTTATTTGGGGCCTCGAGCTCTGGAAACACCATATATTTT.

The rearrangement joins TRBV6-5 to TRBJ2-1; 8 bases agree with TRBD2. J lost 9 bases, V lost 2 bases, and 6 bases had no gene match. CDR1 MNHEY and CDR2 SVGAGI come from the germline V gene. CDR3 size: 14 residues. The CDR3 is CASSYTEREREQFF. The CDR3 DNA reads TGTGCCAGCAGTTACACGGAGCGGGAGCGTGAGCAGTTCTTC.

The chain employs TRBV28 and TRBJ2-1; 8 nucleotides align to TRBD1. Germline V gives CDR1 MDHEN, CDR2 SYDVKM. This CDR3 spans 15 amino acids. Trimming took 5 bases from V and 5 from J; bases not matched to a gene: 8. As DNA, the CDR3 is TGTGCCAGCAGTGTAGGACAGGGTTTCAACAATGAGCAGTTCTTC. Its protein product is CASSVGQGFNNEQFF.

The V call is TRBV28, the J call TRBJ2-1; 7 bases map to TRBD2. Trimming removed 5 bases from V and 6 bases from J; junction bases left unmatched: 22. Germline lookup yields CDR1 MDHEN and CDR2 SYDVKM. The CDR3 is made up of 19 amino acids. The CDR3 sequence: CASSPTYHRTSLGSNEQFF. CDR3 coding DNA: TGTGCCAGCAGTCCCACCTATCATAGGACTAGTCTTGGAAGCAATGAGCAGTTCTTC.